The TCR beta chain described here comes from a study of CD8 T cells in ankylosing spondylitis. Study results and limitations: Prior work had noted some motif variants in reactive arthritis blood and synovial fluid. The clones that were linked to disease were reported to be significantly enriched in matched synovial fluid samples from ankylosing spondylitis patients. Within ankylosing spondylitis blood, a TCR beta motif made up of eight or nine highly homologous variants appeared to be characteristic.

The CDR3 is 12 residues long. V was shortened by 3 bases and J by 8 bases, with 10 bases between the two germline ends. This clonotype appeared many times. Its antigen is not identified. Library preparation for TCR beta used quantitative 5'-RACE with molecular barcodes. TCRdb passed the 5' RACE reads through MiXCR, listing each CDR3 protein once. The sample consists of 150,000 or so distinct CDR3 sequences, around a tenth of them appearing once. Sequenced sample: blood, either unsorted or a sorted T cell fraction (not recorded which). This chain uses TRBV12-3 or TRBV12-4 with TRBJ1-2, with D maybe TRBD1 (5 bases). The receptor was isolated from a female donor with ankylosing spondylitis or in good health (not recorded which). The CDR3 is CASSFSGPGYTF. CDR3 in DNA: TGTGCCAGCAGTTTTTCGGGGCCAGGCTACACCTTC.